Listed here are 18 T cell receptor beta chains from one sample, sequenced in a study of blood T cell repertoires in COVID-19. Here immunoSEQ multiplex PCR was the method, and the copy in TCRdb shows in-frame clones only, minus some. The sample holds some 200,000 clones, around nine tenths seen once. Input material: peripheral blood. These receptors all come from a man aged 35 to 55 with active or convalescent COVID-19.

The chain has TRBV7-2 and TRBJ2-2, with 8 bases aligning to TRBD1. The junction had 7 bases not matched to a gene; V was cut back by 7 bases and J by 3 bases. The CDR3 spans 15 residues. Germline values: CDR1 SGHTA, CDR2 FQGNSA. CDR3 in amino acids: CASTRLQGDTGELFF. In DNA, the CDR3 is TGTGCCAGCACCCGCCTACAGGGGGACACCGGGGAGCTGTTTTTT. Filled out from reference TRBV7-2 and TRBJ2-2, the complete variable domain reads GAGVSQSPSNKVTEKGKDVELRCDPISGHTALYWYRQSLGQGLEFLIYFQGNSAPDKSGLPSDRFSAERTGGSVSTLTIQRTQQEDSAVYLCASTRLQGDTGELFFGEGSRLTVL.

This clone was found once. The V gene is TRBV6-5, the J gene TRBJ2-1; TRBD2 aligns across 9 bases. Germline V lookup: CDR1 MNHEY, CDR2 SVGAGI. The CDR3 length is 16 residues. V dropped 4 bases and J dropped 2; count of bases not matched to a gene: 6. This CDR3 is CASSSLAGATYNEQFF. As DNA, the CDR3 is TGTGCCAGCAGTTCCTTAGCGGGGGCCACCTACAATGAGCAGTTCTTC.

This clone was seen just once. The J gene is TRBJ2-2, the V gene TRBV6-5; the D gene is possibly TRBD2 (6 bases). Looked up from germline, CDR1 is MNHEY and CDR2 is SVGAGI. The V and J ends lost 8 bases and 7 bases respectively, with 14 bases between them. This CDR3 spans 13 amino acids. The CDR3 protein is CASLRWEVGELFF. The CDR3 DNA reads as TGTGCCAGCTTAAGATGGGAGGTCGGGGAGCTGTTTTTT.

In nucleotides, the CDR3 is TGTGCCAGCAGCTTGGGTCTAGCGGACTACGAGCAGTACTTC. Translated, it gives CASSLGLADYEQYF. V gene TRBV5-8 combines with J gene TRBJ2-7; TRBD2 aligns across 7 bases. CDR1 and CDR2 (germline): SGHTS, YDEGEE. V lost 0 bases and J lost 3; bases outside the gene matches: 3. CDR3 length equals 14 residues.

This clone is a singleton in its sample. The chain employs TRBV11-2 and TRBJ2-2; maybe TRBD1 (6 bases). Trimming stripped 1 base from V and 2 bases from J, with 11 bases between. Germline V gives CDR1 SGHAT, CDR2 FQNNGV. The CDR3 extends over 16 amino acids. This CDR3 reads CASSLVAGVNTGELFF. Written as DNA, the CDR3 is TGTGCCAGCAGCTTAGTAGCAGGGGTCAACACCGGGGAGCTGTTTTTT.

The sample holds one count of this clone. V usage is TRBV2 and J usage is TRBJ1-5, with D possibly TRBD1 on 6 matching bases. From germline, CDR1 is SNHLY and CDR2 FYNNEI. The CDR3 runs to 15 residues. The V end was cut by 3 bases, the J end by 3 bases, with 12 bases between. CDR3 residues: CASSDLGDNNQPQHF. CDR3 DNA: TGTGCCAGCAGTGATTTGGGGGACAACAATCAGCCCCAGCATTTT.

This chain connects TRBV25-1 to TRBJ2-1, with a possible D match to TRBD1 (6 bases). The V and J ends lost 6 bases and 4 bases respectively, with 7 bases between them. The CDR3 length is 12 residues. Germline assignment: CDR1 MGHDK and CDR2 SYGVNS. The CDR3, as DNA: TGTGCCAGCAGCAGGGGATACAATGAGCAGTTCTTC. Its protein is CASSRGYNEQFF.

The chain employs TRBV4-1 and TRBJ2-3, with TRBD2 matching 8 bases. Germline trimming cut 1 base from V and 9 bases from J; bases unmatched to any gene: 9. The germline CDR1 and CDR2 sequences are MGHRA and YSYEKL. There are 15 residues in the CDR3. CDR3 sequence: CASSQVGLAFSTQYF. CDR3 DNA: TGCGCCAGCAGCCAAGTTGGACTAGCATTTTCGACGCAGTATTTT.

The chain combines TRBV2 with TRBJ2-2; 7 bases are a match to TRBD2. There are 13 residues in the CDR3. The V segment lost 7 bases and the J segment 8 bases; nucleotides outside the gene matches: 7. Germline V gene lookup returns CDR1 SNHLY and CDR2 FYNNEI. The DNA for the CDR3 is TGTGCCAGCACCGGGGGGACCGAGGGGGAGCTGTTTTTT. It encodes CASTGGTEGELFF.

As regards this clone: The sample has other DNA sequences that encode this CDR3 too. The V call is TRBV18, the J call TRBJ1-1; no firm D call. V dropped 0 bases and J dropped 0 bases, with 5 bases sitting between them. The CDR3 covers 14 residues. CDR1 KGHSH and CDR2 LQKENI come from the germline V gene. The CDR3 DNA is TGTGCCAGCTCACCACCATCTGTGAACACTGAAGCTTTCTTT. Its protein product is CASSPPSVNTEAFF.

V gene TRBV29-1 combines with J gene TRBJ2-7; perhaps TRBD1 as D (7 bases). CDR1 and CDR2 (germline): SQVTM, ANQGSEA. The CDR3 runs to 15 residues. Trimming left V 0 bases short and J 4 bases short, with 16 bases between. The CDR3 here is CSVEDRAGGMYEQYF. In DNA, the CDR3 is TGCAGCGTTGAAGATCGGGCAGGGGGGATGTACGAGCAGTACTTC.

The rearrangement joins TRBV5-8 to TRBJ1-5; D possibly corresponds to TRBD1 (5 bases). This CDR3 contains 17 residues. Germline V gene lookup returns CDR1 SGHTS and CDR2 YDEGEE. V was clipped by 4 bases and J by 0 bases, with 17 bases between them. CDR3 bases: TGTGCCAGCAGCCGCGGGGCAGACGAATATAGCAATCAGCCCCAGCATTTT. Protein: CASSRGADEYSNQPQHF.

J is TRBJ1-5 and V is TRBV6-4; TRBD1 matches 11 bases. Germline-derived CDR1 and CDR2 are MRHNA and SNTAGT. V was pared by 7 bases and J by 7 bases, with 6 bases of the junction left unmatched. The CDR3 sequence is 14 residues long. This CDR3 is CASTLGQGEQPQHF. CDR3 sequence (DNA): TGTGCCAGCACATTGGGACAGGGGGAGCAGCCCCAGCATTTT.

The gene calls are TRBV6-6 and TRBJ1-1, with a tentative D call TRBD1 (5 bases). V gave up 5 bases and J gave up 7 bases, with 11 bases separating them. The CDR3 has 12 residues. Germline values: CDR1 MNHNY, CDR2 SVGAGI (reference sequence). This CDR3 is CASSPGHSEAFF. The CDR3 nucleotides are TGTGCCAGCAGTCCTGGACACAGTGAAGCTTTCTTT.

This rearrangement joins TRBV2 to TRBJ1-1; 8 bases are a match to TRBD1. CDR1 and CDR2 from the germline V gene are SNHLY and FYNNEI. CDR3 length equals 14 residues. V lost 6 bases and J lost 6; bases outside the gene matches: 9. The CDR3 sequence: CASSARQGPAEAFF. DNA for the CDR3: TGTGCCAGCAGCGCTAGACAGGGGCCGGCTGAAGCTTTCTTT.

The chain joins TRBV14 to TRBJ2-3; TRBD2 matches 7 bases. V dropped 4 bases and J dropped 4; count of bases not matched to a gene: 11. The CDR3 runs to 16 residues. Germline V CDR1 and CDR2: SGHDN, FVKESK. The CDR3: CASSRTLLAYADTQYF. In DNA form, the CDR3 reads TGTGCCAGCAGCCGAACCTTACTAGCGTACGCAGATACGCAGTATTTT.

The J gene is TRBJ2-5, the V gene TRBV6-6, with TRBD1 matching 7 bases. The V segment lost 6 bases and the J segment 5 bases; nucleotides outside the gene matches: 12. The CDR3 is 15 amino acids. Germline V gene lookup returns CDR1 MNHNY and CDR2 SVGAGI (reference sequence). CDR3 DNA sequence: TGTGCCAGCAGACCAAATCCGGGACAGCGGGAGACCCAGTACTTC. Translated: CASRPNPGQRETQYF.

V is TRBV28 and J is TRBJ2-1; 8 positions match TRBD2. Germline lookup yields CDR1 MDHEN and CDR2 SYDVKM. The ends lost 0 bases at V and 6 bases at J; junction bases unmatched: 1. CDR3 length equals 14 residues. Here the CDR3 DNA reads TGTGCCAGCAGTTTATGGCTAGCGGGCAATGAGCAGTTCTTC. Its protein product is CASSLWLAGNEQFF.